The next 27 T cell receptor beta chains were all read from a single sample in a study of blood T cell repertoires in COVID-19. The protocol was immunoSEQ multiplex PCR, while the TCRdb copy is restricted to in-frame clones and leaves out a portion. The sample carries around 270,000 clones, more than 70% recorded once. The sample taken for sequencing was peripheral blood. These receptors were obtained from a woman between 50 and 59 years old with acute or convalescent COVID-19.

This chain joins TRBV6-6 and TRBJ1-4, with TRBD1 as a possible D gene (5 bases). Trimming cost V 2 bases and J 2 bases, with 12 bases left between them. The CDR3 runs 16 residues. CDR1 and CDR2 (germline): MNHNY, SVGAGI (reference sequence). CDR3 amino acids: CASSYRGSPTNEKLFF. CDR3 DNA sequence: TGTGCCAGCAGTTACAGGGGATCGCCGACTAATGAAAAACTGTTTTTT.

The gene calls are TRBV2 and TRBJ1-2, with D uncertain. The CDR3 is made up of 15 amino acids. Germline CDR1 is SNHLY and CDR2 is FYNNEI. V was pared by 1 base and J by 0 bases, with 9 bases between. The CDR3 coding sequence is TGTGCCAGCAGTGAAGATTTGTCAGCTAACTATGGCTACACCTTC. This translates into CASSEDLSANYGYTF.

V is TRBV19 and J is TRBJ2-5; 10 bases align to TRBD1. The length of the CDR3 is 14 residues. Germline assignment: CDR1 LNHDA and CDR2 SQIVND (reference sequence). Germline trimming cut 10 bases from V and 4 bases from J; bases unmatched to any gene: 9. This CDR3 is CATNSGQGVETQYF. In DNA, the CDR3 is TGTGCCACCAACTCCGGACAGGGGGTAGAGACCCAGTACTTC.

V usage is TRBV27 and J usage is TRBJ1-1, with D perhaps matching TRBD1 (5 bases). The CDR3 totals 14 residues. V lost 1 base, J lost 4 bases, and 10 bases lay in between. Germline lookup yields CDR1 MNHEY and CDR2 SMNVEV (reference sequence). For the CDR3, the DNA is TGTGCCAGCAGTTTATTGGGGGGAGGCACTGAAGCTTTCTTT. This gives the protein CASSLLGGGTEAFF.

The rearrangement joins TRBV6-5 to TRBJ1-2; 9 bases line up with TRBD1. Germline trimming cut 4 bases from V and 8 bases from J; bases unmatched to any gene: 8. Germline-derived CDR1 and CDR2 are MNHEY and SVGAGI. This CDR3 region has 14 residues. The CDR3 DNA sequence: TGTGCCAGCAGTTTAAGGACAGGGGATTGGGGCTACACCTTC. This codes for CASSLRTGDWGYTF.

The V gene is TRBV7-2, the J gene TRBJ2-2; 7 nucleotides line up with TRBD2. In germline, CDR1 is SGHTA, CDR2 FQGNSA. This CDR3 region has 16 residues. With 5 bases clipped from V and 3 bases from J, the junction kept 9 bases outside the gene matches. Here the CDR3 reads CASSPLAGVYTGELFF. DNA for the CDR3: TGTGCCAGCAGCCCGCTGGCGGGAGTATACACCGGGGAGCTGTTTTTT.

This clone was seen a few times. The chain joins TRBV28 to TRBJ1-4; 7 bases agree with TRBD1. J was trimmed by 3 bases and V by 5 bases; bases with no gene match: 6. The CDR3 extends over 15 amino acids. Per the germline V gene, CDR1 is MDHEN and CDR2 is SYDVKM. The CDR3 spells CASSTTGTANEKLFF. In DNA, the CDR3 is TGTGCCAGCAGTACGACCGGGACAGCTAATGAAAAACTGTTTTTT.

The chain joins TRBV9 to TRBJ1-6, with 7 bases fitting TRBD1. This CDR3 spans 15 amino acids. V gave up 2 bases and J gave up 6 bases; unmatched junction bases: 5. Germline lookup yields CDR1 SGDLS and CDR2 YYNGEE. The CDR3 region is CASSVGTAFNSPLHF. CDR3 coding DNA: TGTGCCAGCAGCGTCGGGACAGCGTTTAATTCACCCCTCCACTTT.

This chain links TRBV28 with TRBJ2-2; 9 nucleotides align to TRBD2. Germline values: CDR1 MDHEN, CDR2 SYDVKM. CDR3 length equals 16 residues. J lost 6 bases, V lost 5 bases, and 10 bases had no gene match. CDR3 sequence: CASSPPGVAGAGELFF. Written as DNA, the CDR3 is TGTGCCAGCAGTCCCCCAGGGGTAGCGGGAGCCGGGGAGCTGTTTTTT.

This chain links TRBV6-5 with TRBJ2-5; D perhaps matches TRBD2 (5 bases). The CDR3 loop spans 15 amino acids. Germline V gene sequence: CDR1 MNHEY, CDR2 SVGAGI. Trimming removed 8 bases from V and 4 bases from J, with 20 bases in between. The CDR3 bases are TGTGCCAGCGCCCCCCAACGGGGAAAGTCAGAGACCCAGTACTTC. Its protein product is CASAPQRGKSETQYF.

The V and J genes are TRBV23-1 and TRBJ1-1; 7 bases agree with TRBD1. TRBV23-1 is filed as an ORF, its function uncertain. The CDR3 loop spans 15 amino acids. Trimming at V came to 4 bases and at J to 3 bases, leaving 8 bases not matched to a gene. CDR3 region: CASSPTSRGDTEAFF. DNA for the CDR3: TGCGCCAGCAGTCCTACCTCCAGGGGGGACACTGAAGCTTTCTTT.

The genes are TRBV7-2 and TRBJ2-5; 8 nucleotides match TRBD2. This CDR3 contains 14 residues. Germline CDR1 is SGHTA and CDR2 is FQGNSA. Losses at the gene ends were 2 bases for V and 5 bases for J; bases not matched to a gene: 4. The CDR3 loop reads CASSLSGGHETQYF. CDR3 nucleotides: TGTGCCAGCAGCTTAAGCGGGGGCCACGAGACCCAGTACTTC. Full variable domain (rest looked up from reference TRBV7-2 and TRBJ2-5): GAGVSQSPSNKVTEKGKDVELRCDPISGHTALYWYRQSLGQGLEFLIYFQGNSAPDKSGLPSDRFSAERTGGSVSTLTIQRTQQEDSAVYLCASSLSGGHETQYFGPGTRLLVL.

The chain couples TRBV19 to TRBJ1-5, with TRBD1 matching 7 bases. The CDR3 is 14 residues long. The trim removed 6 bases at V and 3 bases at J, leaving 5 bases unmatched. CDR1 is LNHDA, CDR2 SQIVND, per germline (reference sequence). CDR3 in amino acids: CASRGGQYNQPQHF. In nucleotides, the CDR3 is TGTGCCAGTAGAGGGGGACAGTACAATCAGCCCCAGCATTTT.

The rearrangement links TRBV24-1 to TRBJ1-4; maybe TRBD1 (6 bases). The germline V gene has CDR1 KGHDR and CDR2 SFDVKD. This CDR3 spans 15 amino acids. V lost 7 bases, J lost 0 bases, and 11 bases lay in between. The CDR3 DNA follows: TGTGCCACCAGAGGGGGAGATTCAACTAATGAAAAACTGTTTTTT. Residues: CATRGGDSTNEKLFF.

The CDR3 here is CASTRDVTGYNEQFF. Here the CDR3 DNA reads TGTGCCAGTACCCGGGATGTGACGGGCTACAATGAGCAGTTCTTC. This chain connects TRBV19 to TRBJ2-1; tentatively, D is TRBD2 (5 bases). V lost 7 bases and J 3 bases, leaving 16 bases between the germline ends. Germline V gives CDR1 LNHDA, CDR2 SQIVND (reference sequence). This CDR3 is built from 15 residues.

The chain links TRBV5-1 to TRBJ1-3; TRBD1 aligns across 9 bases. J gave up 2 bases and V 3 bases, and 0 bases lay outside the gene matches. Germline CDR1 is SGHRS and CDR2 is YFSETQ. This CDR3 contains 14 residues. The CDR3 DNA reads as TGCGCCAGCAGCTACAGGGGGCCTGGAAACACCATATATTTT. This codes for CASSYRGPGNTIYF. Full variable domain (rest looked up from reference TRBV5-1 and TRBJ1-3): KAGVTQTPRYLIKTRGQQVTLSCSPISGHRSVSWYQQTPGQGLQFLFEYFSETQRNKGNFPGRFSGRQFSNSRSEMNVSTLELGDSALYLCASSYRGPGNTIYFGEGSWLTVV.

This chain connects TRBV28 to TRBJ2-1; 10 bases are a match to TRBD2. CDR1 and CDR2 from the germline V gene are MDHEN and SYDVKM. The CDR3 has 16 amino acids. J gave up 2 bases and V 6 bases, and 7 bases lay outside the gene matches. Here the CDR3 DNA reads TGTGCCAGCAGAATTAGAGGGACTAGCGCCTACAATGAGCAGTTCTTC. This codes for CASRIRGTSAYNEQFF.

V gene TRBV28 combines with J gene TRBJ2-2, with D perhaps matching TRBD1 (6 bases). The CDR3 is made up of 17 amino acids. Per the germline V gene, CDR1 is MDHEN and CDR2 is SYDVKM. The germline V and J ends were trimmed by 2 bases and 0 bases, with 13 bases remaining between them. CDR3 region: CASSLMGAASNTGELFF. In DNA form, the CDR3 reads TGTGCCAGCAGTTTAATGGGGGCGGCTTCGAACACCGGGGAGCTGTTTTTT.

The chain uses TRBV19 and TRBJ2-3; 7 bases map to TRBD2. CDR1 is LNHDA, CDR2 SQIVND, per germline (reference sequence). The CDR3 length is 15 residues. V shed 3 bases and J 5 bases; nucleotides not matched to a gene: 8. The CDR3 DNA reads TGTGCCAGTAGTATGCGGCGGGAGCTCGAAGATACGCAGTATTTT. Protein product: CASSMRRELEDTQYF. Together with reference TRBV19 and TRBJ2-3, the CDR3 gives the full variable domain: DGGITQSPKYLFRKEGQNVTLSCEQNLNHDAMYWYRQDPGQGLRLIYYSQIVNDFQKGDIAEGYSVSREKKESFPLTVTSAQKNPTAFYLCASSMRRELEDTQYFGPGTRLTVL.

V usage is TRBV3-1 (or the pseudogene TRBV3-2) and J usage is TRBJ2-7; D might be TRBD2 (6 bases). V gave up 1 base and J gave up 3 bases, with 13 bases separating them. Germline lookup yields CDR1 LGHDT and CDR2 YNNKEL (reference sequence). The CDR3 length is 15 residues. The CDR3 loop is CASSQVSGFSYEQYF. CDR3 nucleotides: TGTGCCAGCAGCCAAGTAAGCGGGTTTAGCTACGAGCAGTACTTC.

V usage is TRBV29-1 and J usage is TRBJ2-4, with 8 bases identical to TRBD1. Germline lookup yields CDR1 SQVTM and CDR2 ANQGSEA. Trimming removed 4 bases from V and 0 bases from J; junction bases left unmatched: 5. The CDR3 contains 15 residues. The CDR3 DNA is TGCAGCGTTGGGTACAGGGGGAAAGCCAAAAACATTCAGTACTTC. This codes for CSVGYRGKAKNIQYF.

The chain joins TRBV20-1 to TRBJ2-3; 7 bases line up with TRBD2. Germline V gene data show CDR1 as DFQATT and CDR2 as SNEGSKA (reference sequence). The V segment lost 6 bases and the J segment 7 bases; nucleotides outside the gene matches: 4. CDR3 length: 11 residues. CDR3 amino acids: CSAREGNTQYF. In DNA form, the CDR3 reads TGCAGTGCAAGGGAGGGTAATACGCAGTATTTT.

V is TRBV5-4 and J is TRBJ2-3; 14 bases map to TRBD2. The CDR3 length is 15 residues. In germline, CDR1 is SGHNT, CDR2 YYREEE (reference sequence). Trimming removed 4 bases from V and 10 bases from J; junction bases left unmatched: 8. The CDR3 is CASSNTGTSGSAQYF. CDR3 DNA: TGTGCCAGCAGCAATACCGGGACTAGCGGGAGTGCGCAGTATTTT.

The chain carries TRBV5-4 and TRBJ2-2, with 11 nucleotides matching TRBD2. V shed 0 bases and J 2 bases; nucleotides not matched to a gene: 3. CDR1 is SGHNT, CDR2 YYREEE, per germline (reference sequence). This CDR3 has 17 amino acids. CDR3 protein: CASSLAGLAANTGELFF. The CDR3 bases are TGTGCCAGCAGCTTGGCGGGACTAGCGGCAAACACCGGGGAGCTGTTTTTT.

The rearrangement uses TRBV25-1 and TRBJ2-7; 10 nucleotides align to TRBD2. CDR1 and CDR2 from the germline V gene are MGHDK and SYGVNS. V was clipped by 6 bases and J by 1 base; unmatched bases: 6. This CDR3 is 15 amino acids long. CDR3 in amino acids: CASRSSLAGSYEQYF. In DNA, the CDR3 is TGTGCCAGCAGGAGCTCACTAGCGGGGTCCTACGAGCAGTACTTC.

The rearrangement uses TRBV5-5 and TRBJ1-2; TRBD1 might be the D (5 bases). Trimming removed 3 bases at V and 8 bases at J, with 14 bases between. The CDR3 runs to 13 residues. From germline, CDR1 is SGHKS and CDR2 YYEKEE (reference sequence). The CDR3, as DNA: TGTGCCAGCAGCTCTACAGGTGCTGGCGGCTACACCTTC. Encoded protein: CASSSTGAGGYTF.

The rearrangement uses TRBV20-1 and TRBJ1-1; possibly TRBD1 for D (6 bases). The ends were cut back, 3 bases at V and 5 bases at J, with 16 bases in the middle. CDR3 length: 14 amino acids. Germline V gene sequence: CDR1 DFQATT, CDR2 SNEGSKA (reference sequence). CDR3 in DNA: TGCAGTGCTAGTTTTAGGGCAGGGGATACTGAAGCTTTCTTT. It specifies CSASFRAGDTEAFF.